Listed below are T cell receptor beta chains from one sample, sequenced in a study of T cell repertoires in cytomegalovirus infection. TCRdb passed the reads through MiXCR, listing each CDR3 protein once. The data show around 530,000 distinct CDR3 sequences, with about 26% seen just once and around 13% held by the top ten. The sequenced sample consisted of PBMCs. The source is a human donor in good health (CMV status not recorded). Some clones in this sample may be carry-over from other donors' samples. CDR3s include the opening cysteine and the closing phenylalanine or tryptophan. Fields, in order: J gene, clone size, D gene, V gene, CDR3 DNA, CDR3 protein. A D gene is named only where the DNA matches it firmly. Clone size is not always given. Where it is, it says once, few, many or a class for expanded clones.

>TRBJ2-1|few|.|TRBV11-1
TGTGCCAGCAGCTTAGGATTGGAGTATGAGCAGTTCTTC
CASSLGLEYEQFF
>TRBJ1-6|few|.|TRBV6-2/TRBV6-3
TGTGCCAGCAGTACCGTTAAACGCACCTTATTGGACGGCCGCTTCCTCCACTTT
CASSTVKRTLLDGRFLHF
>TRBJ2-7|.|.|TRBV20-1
TGCAGTGCTAGGGGTCAGAATTACGAGCAGTACTTC
CSARGQNYEQYF
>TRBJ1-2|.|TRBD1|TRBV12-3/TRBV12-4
TGTGCCAGCAGTTTCGGCAGGGGGCGATATGGCTACACCTTC
CASSFGRGRYGYTF
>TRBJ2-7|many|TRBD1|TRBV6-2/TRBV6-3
TGTGCCAGCAGGCCTCAGGGGGCCGAGCAGTACTTC
CASRPQGAEQYF
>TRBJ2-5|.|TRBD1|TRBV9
TGTGCCAGCAGCGTGGAGACAGGGGTGGAGACCCAGTACTTC
CASSVETGVETQYF
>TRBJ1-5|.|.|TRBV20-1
TGCAGTGCTAGCAGGGGCAATCAGCCCCAGCATTTT
CSASRGNQPQHF
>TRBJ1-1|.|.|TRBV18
TGTGCCAGCTCACCCTTACCGGGGAACACTGAAGCTTTCTTT
CASSPLPGNTEAFF
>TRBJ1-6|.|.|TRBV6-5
TGTGCCAGCACTCCCGACCGGGCCTCGGTTTCACCCCTCCACTTT
CASTPDRASVSPLHF
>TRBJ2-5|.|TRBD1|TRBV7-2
TGTGCCAGCAGCTTAATAACGGGACAGGGGACCCAGTACTTC
CASSLITGQGTQYF
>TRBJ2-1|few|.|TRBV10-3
TGTGCCATCAGTGAGGACCGGCGCCCCTCCTACAATGAGCAGTTCTTC
CAISEDRRPSYNEQFF
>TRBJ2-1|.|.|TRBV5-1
TGCGCCAGCAGCTTGGCAGAGGTCTCCTACAATGAGCAGTTCTTC
CASSLAEVSYNEQFF
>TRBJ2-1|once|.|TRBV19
TGTGCCAGTAGTCCCCTCCCAGGCGGCTACAATGAGCAGTTCTTC
CASSPLPGGYNEQFF
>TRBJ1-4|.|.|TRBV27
TGTGCCAGCAGTTTAGAGCCCCCGAGGGTTCGAATTGAAAAACTGTTTTTT
CASSLEPPRVRIEKLFF
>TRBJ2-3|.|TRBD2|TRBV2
TGTGCCAGCTGGGGATTAGCGGGAGTTCATCAGGATACGCAGTATTTT
CASWGLAGVHQDTQYF
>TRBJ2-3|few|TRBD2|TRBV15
TGTGCCACCAGCAGGGGGACTAGCGGGAGCAGAGGGATCACAGATACGCAGTATTTT
CATSRGTSGSRGITDTQYF
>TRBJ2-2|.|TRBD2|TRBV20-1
TGCAGTGCTAGACCAAGCGGGAAACGGTCCGGGGAGCTGTTTTTT
CSARPSGKRSGELFF
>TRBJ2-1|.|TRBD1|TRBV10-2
TGCGCCAGCAGTAAGACGACAGGGGGGGATGAGCAGTTCTTC
CASSKTTGGDEQFF
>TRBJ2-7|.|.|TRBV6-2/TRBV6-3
TGTGCCAGCAGTTACTCGACGGGTGGCGAGCAGTACTTC
CASSYSTGGEQYF
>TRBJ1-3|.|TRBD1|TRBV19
TGTGCCAAAGGGGGCAGGGAGTCTGGAAACACCATATATTTT
CAKGGRESGNTIYF
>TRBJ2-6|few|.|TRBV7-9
TGTGCCAGCAGCTTAAGACTCCTCGAAGGGGCCAACGTCCTGACTTTC
CASSLRLLEGANVLTF
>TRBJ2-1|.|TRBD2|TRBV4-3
TGCGCCAGCAGCCAACGGGTAGCGGGGGCGAATGAGCAGTTCTTC
CASSQRVAGANEQFF
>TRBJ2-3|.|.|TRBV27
TGTGCCAGCAGTTGGGGGGACGGGCGCACAGATACGCAGTATTTT
CASSWGDGRTDTQYF
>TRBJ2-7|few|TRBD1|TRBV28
TGTGCCAGCAGCGGGGGGGGACAGGGGGATTACGAGCAGTACTTC
CASSGGGQGDYEQYF
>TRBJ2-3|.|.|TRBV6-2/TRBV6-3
TGTGCCAGCAGTTACGTGGCAGGTCCAGATACGCAGTATTTT
CASSYVAGPDTQYF
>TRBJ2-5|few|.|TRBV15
TGTGCCACCATGTATTCCAGTCGGCAGCTCCGTGATCTGCGGCAAAAAGAGACCCAGTACTTC
CATMYSSRQLRDLRQKETQYF
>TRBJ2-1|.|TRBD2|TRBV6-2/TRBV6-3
TGTGCCAGCAGTATATCAAGCGGGATGGGTAATGAGCAGTTCTTC
CASSISSGMGNEQFF
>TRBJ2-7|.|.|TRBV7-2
TGTGCCAGCAGCCGGACAGTCTACGGGCAGTACTTC
CASSRTVYGQYF
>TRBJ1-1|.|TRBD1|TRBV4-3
TGCGCCAGCAGCCAGGGGGGGACAGGGAGCTCTGAAGCTTTCTTT
CASSQGGTGSSEAFF
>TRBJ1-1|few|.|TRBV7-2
TGTGCCAGCAGCTTATTCGGGTATGAAGCTTTCTTT
CASSLFGYEAFF
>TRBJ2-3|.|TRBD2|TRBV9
TGTGCCAGCAGCGCAAAAGCGGGAGGGAGCACAGATACGCAGTATTTT
CASSAKAGGSTDTQYF
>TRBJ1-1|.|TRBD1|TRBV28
TGTGCCAGCAGTAAGGCTGGGACAGGGGACGAAGCTTTCTTT
CASSKAGTGDEAFF
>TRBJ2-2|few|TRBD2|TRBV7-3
TGTGCCAGCACTACGACTAGCGAAAACACCGGGGAGCTGTTTTTT
CASTTTSENTGELFF
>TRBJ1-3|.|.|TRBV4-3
TGCGCCAGCAGCCAAAGGACAGTCGGAATCTCTGGAAACACCATGTATTTT
CASSQRTVGISGNTMYF
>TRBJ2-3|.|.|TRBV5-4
TGTGCCAGCAGCTTGGAGTTTAGCGGAAATACGCAGTATTTT
CASSLEFSGNTQYF
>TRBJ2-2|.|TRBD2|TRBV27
TGTGCCAGCAGTTTAAGGCTAGCGGGGGCCACCGGGGAGCTGTTTTTT
CASSLRLAGATGELFF
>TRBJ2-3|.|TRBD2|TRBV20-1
TGCAGTGCCGAAGCGGCTAGCGGCCGCACAGATACGCAGTATTTT
CSAEAASGRTDTQYF
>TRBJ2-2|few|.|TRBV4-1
TGCGCCAGCAGCCAAGATGGCGGGGAGCTGTTTTTT
CASSQDGGELFF
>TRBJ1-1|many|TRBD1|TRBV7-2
TGTGCCAGCACCGCCCCCGGGACAGACACTGAAGCTTTCTTT
CASTAPGTDTEAFF
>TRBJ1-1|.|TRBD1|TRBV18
TGTGCCAGCTCACCACTCGGGACAGGGGGCTTGAGCACTGAAGCTTTCTTT
CASSPLGTGGLSTEAFF
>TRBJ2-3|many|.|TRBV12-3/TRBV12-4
TGTGCCAGCAGGTTACCCCGCCTCCAGGGATCGAAAAGCTCAGATACGCAGTATTTT
CASRLPRLQGSKSSDTQYF
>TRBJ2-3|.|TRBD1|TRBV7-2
TGTGCCAGCAGCCCCGACAGGGGGCAGAGGGCAGATACGCAGTATTTT
CASSPDRGQRADTQYF
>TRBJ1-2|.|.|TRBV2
TGTGCCAGCACTCGCGGAAGTAGTAACTATGGCTACACCTTC
CASTRGSSNYGYTF
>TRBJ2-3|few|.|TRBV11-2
TGTGCCAGCAGCTTGGGCTTGGACTTTACGCAGTATTTT
CASSLGLDFTQYF
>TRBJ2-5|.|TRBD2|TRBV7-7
TGTGCCAGCAGCCGTGGGGCTAGCGGGATAAAGACCCAGTACTTC
CASSRGASGIKTQYF
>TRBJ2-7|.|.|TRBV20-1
TGCAGTGCTACTTATACGAACAATGTGGACCTCTTC
CSATYTNNVDLF
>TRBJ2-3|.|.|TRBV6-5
TGTGCCAGCAGTTATACAGCGGAAAGCACAGATACGCAGTATTTT
CASSYTAESTDTQYF
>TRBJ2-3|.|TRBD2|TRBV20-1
TGCAGTGTCCCGGGACTAGCGGGATTCGATACGCAGTATTTT
CSVPGLAGFDTQYF
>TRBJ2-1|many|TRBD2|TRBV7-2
TGTGCCAGCAGCTCCTTAGCGGGAGGGCCCTCCAATGAGCAGTTCTTC
CASSSLAGGPSNEQFF